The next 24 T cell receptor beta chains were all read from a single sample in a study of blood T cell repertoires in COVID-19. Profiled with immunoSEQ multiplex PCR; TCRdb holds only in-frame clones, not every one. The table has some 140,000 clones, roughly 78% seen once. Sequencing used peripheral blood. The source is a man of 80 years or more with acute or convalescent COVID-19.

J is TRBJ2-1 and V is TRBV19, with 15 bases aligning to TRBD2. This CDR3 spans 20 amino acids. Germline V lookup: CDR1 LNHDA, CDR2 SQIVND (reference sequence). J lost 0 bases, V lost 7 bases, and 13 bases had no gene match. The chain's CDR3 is CASNHPRTSGGGSSYNEQFF. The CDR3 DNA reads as TGTGCCAGTAATCACCCTCGGACTAGCGGGGGGGGTAGCTCCTACAATGAGCAGTTCTTC.

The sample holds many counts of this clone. Written as DNA, the CDR3 is TGTGCCAGCAGTTTAGGACAGGGCTCCGAGCAGTACTTC. As protein: CASSLGQGSEQYF. The chain employs TRBV6-5 and TRBJ2-7; 8 positions agree with TRBD1. CDR1 MNHEY and CDR2 SVGAGI come from the germline V gene. This CDR3 comprises 13 residues. The V gene end was trimmed by 4 bases and the J gene end by 6 bases; junction bases not matched to a gene: 5.

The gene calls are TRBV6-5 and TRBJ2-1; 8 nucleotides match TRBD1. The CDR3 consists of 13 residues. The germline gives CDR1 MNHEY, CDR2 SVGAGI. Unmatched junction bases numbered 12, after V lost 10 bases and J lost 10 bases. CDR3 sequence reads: CATPGQGAEEQFF. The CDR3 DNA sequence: TGTGCCACCCCGGGTCAGGGGGCTGAGGAGCAGTTCTTC.

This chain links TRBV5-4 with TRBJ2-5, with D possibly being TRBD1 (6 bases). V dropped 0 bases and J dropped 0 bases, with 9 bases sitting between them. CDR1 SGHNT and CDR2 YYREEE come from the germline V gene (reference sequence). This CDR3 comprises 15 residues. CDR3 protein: CASSLVRGYQETQYF. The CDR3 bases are TGTGCCAGCAGCTTGGTCAGGGGTTACCAAGAGACCCAGTACTTC.

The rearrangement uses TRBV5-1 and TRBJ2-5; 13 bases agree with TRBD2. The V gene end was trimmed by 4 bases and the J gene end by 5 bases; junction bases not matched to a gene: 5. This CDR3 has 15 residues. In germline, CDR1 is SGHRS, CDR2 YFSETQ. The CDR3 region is CASSTTSGGAETQYF. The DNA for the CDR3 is TGCGCCAGCAGCACTACTAGCGGGGGGGCTGAGACCCAGTACTTC. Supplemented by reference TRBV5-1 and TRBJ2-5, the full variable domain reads KAGVTQTPRYLIKTRGQQVTLSCSPISGHRSVSWYQQTPGQGLQFLFEYFSETQRNKGNFPGRFSGRQFSNSRSEMNVSTLELGDSALYLCASSTTSGGAETQYFGPGTRLLVL.

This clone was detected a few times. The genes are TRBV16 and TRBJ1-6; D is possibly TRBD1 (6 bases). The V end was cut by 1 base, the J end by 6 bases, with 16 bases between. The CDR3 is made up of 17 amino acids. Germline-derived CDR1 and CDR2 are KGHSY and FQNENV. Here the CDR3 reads CASSQLGSQGFNSPLHF. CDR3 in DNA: TGTGCCAGCAGCCAATTGGGATCCCAGGGGTTTAATTCACCCCTCCACTTT.

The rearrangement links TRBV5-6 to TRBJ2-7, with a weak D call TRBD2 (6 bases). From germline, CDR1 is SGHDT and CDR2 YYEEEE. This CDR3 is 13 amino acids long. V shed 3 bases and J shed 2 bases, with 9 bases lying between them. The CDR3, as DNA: TGTGCCAGCAGCTGGACTACTACCTACGAGCAGTACTTC. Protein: CASSWTTTYEQYF.

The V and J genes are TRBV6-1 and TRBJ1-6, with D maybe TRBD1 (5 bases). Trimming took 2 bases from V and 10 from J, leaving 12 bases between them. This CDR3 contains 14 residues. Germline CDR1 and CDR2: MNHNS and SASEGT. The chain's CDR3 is CASSEPGGPSPLHF. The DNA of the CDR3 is TGTGCCAGCAGTGAACCCGGGGGTCCCTCACCCCTCCACTTT.

The CDR3 protein is CASSLGGGNTDTQYF. CDR3 DNA: TGTGCCAGCAGCCTCGGGGGGGGCAACACAGATACGCAGTATTTT. V gene TRBV9 combines with J gene TRBJ2-3; 8 bases agree with TRBD2. CDR1 SGDLS and CDR2 YYNGEE come from the germline V gene. The CDR3 covers 15 residues. V trimming: 4 bases; J trimming: 2 bases; junction bases outside the gene matches: 6. Variable domain in full (rest from reference TRBV9 and TRBJ2-3): DSGVTQTPKHLITATGQRVTLRCSPRSGDLSVYWYQQSLDQGLQFLIQYYNGEERAKGNILERFSAQQFPDLHSELNLSSLELGDSALYFCASSLGGGNTDTQYFGPGTRLTVL.

CDR3 in amino acids: CATSDLDRGTGPCEQYV. CDR3 coding DNA: TGTGCCACCAGTGATTTGGACCGCGGGACAGGTCCCTGCGAGCAGTACGTC. V gene TRBV24-1 combines with J gene TRBJ2-7, with 8 bases identical to TRBD1. Per the germline V gene, CDR1 is KGHDR and CDR2 is SFDVKD. The CDR3 length is 17 residues. The V and J ends lost 0 bases and 6 bases, in that order; junction bases with no gene match: 12.

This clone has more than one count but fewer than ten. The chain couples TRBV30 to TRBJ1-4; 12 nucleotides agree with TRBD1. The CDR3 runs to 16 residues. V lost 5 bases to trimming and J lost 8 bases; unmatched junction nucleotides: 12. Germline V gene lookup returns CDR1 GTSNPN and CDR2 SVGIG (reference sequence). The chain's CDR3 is CAWAPGGQGAREKLFF. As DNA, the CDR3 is TGTGCCTGGGCCCCGGGGGGACAGGGGGCGCGAGAAAAACTGTTTTTT. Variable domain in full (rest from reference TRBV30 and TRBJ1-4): SQTIHQWPATLVQPVGSPLSLECTVEGTSNPNLYWYRQAAGRGLQLLFYSVGIGQISSEVPQNLSASRPQDRQFILSSKKLLLSDSGFYLCAWAPGGQGAREKLFFGSGTQLSVL.

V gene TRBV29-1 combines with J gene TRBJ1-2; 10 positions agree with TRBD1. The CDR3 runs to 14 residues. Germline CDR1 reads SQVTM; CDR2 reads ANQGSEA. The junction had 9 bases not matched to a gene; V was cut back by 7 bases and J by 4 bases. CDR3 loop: CSASGTGAIYGYTF. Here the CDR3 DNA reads TGCAGCGCTTCCGGGACAGGGGCGATCTATGGCTACACCTTC.

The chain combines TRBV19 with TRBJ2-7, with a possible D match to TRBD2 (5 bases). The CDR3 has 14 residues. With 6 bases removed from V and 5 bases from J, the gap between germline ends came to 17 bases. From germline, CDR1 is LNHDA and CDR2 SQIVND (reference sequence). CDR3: CASRGQEVEHEQYF. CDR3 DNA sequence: TGTGCCAGTAGAGGTCAGGAGGTAGAACACGAGCAGTACTTC.

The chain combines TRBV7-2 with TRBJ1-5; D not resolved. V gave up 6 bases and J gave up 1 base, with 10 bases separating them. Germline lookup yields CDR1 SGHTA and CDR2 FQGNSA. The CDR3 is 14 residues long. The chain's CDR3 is CASRRHTSNQPQHF. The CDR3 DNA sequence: TGTGCCAGCAGGCGACACACCAGCAATCAGCCCCAGCATTTT.

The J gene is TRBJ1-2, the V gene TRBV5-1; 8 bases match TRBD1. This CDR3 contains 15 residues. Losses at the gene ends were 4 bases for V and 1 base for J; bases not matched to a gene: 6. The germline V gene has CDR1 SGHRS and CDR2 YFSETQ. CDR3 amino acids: CASSRYGQGNYGYTF. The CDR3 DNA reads TGCGCCAGCAGCCGCTACGGACAGGGTAACTATGGCTACACCTTC.

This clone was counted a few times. This CDR3 is CATGVNNSPLHF. The CDR3 coding sequence is TGTGCCACGGGGGTGAATAATTCACCCCTCCACTTT. V is TRBV10-3 and J is TRBJ1-6, with D perhaps matching TRBD1 (5 bases). The CDR3 has 12 amino acids. Between the trimmed V and J ends, which lost 10 bases and 5 bases, there was a span of 9 bases. CDR1 ENHRY and CDR2 SYGVKD come from the germline V gene.

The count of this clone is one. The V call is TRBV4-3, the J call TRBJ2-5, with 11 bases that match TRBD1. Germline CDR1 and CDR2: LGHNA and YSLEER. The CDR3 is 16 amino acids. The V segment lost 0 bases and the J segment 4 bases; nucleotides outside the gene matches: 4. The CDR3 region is CASSQEGTGGLETQYF. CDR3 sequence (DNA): TGCGCCAGCAGCCAAGAAGGGACAGGGGGGCTAGAGACCCAGTACTTC.

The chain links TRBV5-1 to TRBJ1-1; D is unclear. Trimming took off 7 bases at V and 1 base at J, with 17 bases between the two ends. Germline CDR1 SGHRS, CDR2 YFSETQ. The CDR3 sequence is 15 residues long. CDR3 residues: CASYLGSSGNTEAFF. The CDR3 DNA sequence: TGCGCCAGCTACTTGGGATCTTCGGGGAACACTGAAGCTTTCTTT. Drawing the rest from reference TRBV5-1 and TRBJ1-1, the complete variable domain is KAGVTQTPRYLIKTRGQQVTLSCSPISGHRSVSWYQQTPGQGLQFLFEYFSETQRNKGNFPGRFSGRQFSNSRSEMNVSTLELGDSALYLCASYLGSSGNTEAFFGQGTRLTVV.

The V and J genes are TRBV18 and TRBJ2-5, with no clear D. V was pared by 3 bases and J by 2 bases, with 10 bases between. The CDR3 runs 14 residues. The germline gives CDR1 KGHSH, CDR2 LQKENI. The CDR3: CASSPRQEQETQYF. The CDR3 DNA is TGTGCCAGCTCACCCCGGCAGGAACAAGAGACCCAGTACTTC.

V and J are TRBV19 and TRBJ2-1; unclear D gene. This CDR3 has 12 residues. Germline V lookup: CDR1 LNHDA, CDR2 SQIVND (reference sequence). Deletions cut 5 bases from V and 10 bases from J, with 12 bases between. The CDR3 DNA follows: TGTGCCAGTAGTCGAATCATGGGCGAGCAGTTCTTC. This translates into CASSRIMGEQFF.

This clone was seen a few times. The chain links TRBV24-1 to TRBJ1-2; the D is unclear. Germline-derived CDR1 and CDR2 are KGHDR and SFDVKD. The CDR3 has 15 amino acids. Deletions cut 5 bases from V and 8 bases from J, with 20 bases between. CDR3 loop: CATSGGDFSEWGYTF. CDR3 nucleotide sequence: TGTGCCACCAGTGGAGGTGACTTTTCTGAATGGGGCTACACCTTC.

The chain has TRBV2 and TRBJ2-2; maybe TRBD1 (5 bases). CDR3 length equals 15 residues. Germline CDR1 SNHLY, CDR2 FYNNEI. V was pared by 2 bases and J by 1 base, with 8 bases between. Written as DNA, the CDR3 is TGTGCCAGCAGTGAAAGCAGGGTGAACACCGGGGAGCTGTTTTTT. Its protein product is CASSESRVNTGELFF.

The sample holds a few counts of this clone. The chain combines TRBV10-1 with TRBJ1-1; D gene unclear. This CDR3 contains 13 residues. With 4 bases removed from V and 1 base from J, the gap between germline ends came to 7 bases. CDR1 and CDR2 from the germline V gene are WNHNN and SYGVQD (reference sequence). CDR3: CASSGQANTEAFF. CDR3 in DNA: TGCGCCAGCAGTGGTCAGGCGAACACTGAAGCTTTCTTT.

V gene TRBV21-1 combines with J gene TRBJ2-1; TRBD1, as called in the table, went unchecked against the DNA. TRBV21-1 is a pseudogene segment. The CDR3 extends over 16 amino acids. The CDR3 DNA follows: TGTGCCAGCAGCAAAGACCACCAGGGTACAGTCAATGAGCAGTTCTTC. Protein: CASSKDHQGTVNEQFF.